This T cell receptor beta chain appears in the sequencing data of a study of T-cell reconstitution after alpha-beta-depleted transplantation in children. Whole-study findings and limits: Most T-cell counts and diversity one year after the transplant came from T cells that were newly produced. Reported findings indicate that, about two months after transplant, alpha-beta T cells came from several hundred expanded clones, which were derived from non-depleted graft cells.

This clonotype was counted a single time. Its antigen remains unknown. Unique molecular identifiers were incorporated during preparation of the TCRbeta library. In TCRdb, the PCR reads were re-called with MiXCR into one record per CDR3 protein. The profile shows approximately 1,000,000 distinct CDR3 sequences, around 30% of them singletons. Trimming removed 1 base from V and 0 bases from J, with 10 bases in between. CDR1 is SGHTA, CDR2 FQGNSA, per germline. There are 17 residues in the CDR3. The rearrangement joins TRBV7-2 to TRBJ2-6; D not resolved. The receptor was derived from a boy younger than two who had a stem cell transplant for SCID, so the T cells may come from the graft donor. Here the sequenced sample was PBMCs, mostly from graft donor cells, taken 360 days after TCRalphabeta/CD19-depleted stem cell transplant. CDR3 DNA: TGTGCCAGCAGCTTAGGGCAGGTTCCCTCTGGGGCCAACGTCCTGACTTTC. It encodes CASSLGQVPSGANVLTF.